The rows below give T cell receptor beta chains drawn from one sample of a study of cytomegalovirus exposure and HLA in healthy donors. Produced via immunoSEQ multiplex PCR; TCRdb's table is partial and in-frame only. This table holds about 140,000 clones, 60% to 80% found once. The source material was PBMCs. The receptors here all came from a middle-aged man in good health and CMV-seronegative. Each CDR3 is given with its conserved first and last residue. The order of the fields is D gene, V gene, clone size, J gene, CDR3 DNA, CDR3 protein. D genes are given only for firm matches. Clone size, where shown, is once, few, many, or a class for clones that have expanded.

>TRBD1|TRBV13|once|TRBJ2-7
TGTGCCAGCAGCTTATCCGGGACAGGGGTCCACGAGCAGTACTTC
CASSLSGTGVHEQYF
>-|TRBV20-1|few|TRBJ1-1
TGCAGTTCCAGGGGCGTCACTGAAGCTTTCTTT
CSSRGVTEAFF
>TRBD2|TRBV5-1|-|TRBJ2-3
TGCGCCAGCTCCGCGGGGGAAGATACGCAGTATTTT
CASSAGEDTQYF
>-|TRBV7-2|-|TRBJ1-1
TGTGCCAGCAGCTTAGGCCCGGGGAACACTGAAGCTTTCTTT
CASSLGPGNTEAFF
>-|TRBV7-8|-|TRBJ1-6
TGTGCCAGCAGCTCGTCGGGGAGCTCCTATAATTCACCCCTCCACTTT
CASSSSGSSYNSPLHF
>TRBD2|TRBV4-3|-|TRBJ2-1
TGCGCCAGCATGGGACTAGCGGGAAAGCAGTTCTTC
CASMGLAGKQFF
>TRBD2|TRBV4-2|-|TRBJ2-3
TGTGCCAGCAGCCGAATTAAACCGGGACTAGCGGGGGAGGCCGGCACAGATACGCAGTATTTT
CASSRIKPGLAGEAGTDTQYF
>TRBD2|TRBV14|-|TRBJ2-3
TGTGCCAGCAGCCTAGTTGCGGGGGTCTCAGATACGCAGTATTTT
CASSLVAGVSDTQYF
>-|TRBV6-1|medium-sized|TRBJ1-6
TGTGCCAGCAGTGAACCCGACACCGTTTATAATTCACCCCTCCACTTT
CASSEPDTVYNSPLHF
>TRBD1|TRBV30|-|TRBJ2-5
TGTGCCCTGGACAGGGGTTTGGTAGAGACCCAGTACTTC
CALDRGLVETQYF
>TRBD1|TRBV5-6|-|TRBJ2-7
TGTGCCAGCAGCCCCGGGACAGGGGTCGAGCAGTACTTC
CASSPGTGVEQYF
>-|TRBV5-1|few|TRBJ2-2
TGCGCCAGCAGCTTTGCGGGGACGAACACCGGGGAGCTGTTTTTT
CASSFAGTNTGELFF
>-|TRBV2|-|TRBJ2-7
TGTGCCAGCAGTGAACCCAGGGTTTACGAGCAGTACTTC
CASSEPRVYEQYF
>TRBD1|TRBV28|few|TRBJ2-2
TGTGCCATCAAGGGGCACAGGGGGCGGTTCACCGGGGAGCTGTTTTTT
CAIKGHRGRFTGELFF
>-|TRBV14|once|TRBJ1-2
TGTGCCAGCAGCCGGGACATTAGCTATGGCTACACCTTC
CASSRDISYGYTF
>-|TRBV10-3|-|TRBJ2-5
TGTGCCATCAGTGAGTCAGGACTAACGATCGAGACCCAGTACTTC
CAISESGLTIETQYF
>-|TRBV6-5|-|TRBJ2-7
TGTGCCAGCAGTGATGAGGGCTCCTACGAGCAGTACTTC
CASSDEGSYEQYF
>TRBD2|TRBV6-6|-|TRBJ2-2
TGTGCCAGCAGTTCCTATGGGAGGGAAGCCGGGGAGCTGTTTTTT
CASSSYGREAGELFF
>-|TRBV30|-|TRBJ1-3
TGTGCCTGGAGTGTGAATGGCCGCAACACCATATATTTT
CAWSVNGRNTIYF
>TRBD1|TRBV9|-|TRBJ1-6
TGTGCCAGCAGCGTAGGGACAGGGAGCCCACCCCTCCACTTT
CASSVGTGSPPLHF
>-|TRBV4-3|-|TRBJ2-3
TGCGCCAGCAGCCAAGCTCCCAGGGGAGAAGGGACAGATACGCAGTATTTT
CASSQAPRGEGTDTQYF
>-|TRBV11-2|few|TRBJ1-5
TGTGCCAGCAGCAACGTCGACAGTAGCAATCAGCCCCAGCATTTT
CASSNVDSSNQPQHF
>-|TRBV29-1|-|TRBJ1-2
TGCAGCGTTGACACTCCCTATGGCTACACCTTC
CSVDTPYGYTF
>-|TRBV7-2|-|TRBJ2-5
TGTGCCAGCAGCAGGGGTGGGGGTGGGGGCCATCAAGAGACCCAGTACTTC
CASSRGGGGGHQETQYF
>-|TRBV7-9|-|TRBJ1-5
TGTGCCAGCAGCTTAGCGGCGGAGCCCCGTCCCCAGCATTTT
CASSLAAEPRPQHF
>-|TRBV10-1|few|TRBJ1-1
TGCGCCAGCAGTGAGTCGAGCCTCAATCAGGGGAACGCTTTCTTT
CASSESSLNQGNAFF
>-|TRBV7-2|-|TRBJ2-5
TGTGCCAGCAGCCCCTCTAATCAAGAGACCCAGTACTTC
CASSPSNQETQYF
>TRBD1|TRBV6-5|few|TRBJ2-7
TGTGCCAGCAGTTATCGGACAGGGAGGCTATTCGAGCAGTACTTC
CASSYRTGRLFEQYF
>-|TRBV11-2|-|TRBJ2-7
TGTGCCAGCAGCCCTCTCCCCCGGGGACAAATAGGAGAGCAGTACTTC
CASSPLPRGQIGEQYF
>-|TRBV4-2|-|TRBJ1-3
TGTGCCAGCAGCCAGGGGGGGGGCGAGTCTGGAAACACCATATATTTT
CASSQGGGESGNTIYF
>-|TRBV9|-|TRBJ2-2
TGTGCCAGCAGCCCGCCCGGCGGGGAGCTGTTTTTT
CASSPPGGELFF
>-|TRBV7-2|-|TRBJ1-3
TGTGCCAGCAGCTTATCAGGTTTTCGTCCTGCCGAATTT
CASSLSGFRPAEF
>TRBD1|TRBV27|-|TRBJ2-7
TGTGCCAGCAGTACTGACAGGGGAGGCGAGCAGTACTTC
CASSTDRGGEQYF
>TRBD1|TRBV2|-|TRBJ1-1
TGTGCCAGCAGTCGGGACAGGGCGACAGCTTTCTTT
CASSRDRATAFF
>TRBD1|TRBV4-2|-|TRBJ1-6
TGTGCCAGCAGCCAAGCAGGGGGCTCTAATTCACCCCTCCACTTT
CASSQAGGSNSPLHF
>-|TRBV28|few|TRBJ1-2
TGTGCCAGCAGTTTATCGTCACAGAGAGGCTACACCTTC
CASSLSSQRGYTF
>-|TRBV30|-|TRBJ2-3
TGTGCCTGGGCCGTCGGTCACAGGGATACAGATACGCAGTATTTT
CAWAVGHRDTDTQYF
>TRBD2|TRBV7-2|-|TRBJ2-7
TGTGCCAGCAGCCGGCGGGGGGGGAGCTCCTACGAGCAGTACTTC
CASSRRGGSSYEQYF
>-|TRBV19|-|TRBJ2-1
TGTGCCAGTAGTATGAAATTGGGGGAGGATGAGCAGTTCTTC
CASSMKLGEDEQFF
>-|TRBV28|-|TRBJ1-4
TGTGCCAGCAACCGCCCCGGGGCAACTAATGAAAAACTGTTTTTT
CASNRPGATNEKLFF
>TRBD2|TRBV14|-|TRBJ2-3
TGTGCCAGCAGCCAGGGTAGCGGGGGGGCATCCGATACGCAGTATTTT
CASSQGSGGASDTQYF
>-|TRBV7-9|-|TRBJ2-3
TGTGCCAGCAGCCAGGCCTTAAATACGCAGTATTTT
CASSQALNTQYF
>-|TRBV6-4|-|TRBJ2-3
TGTGCCAGCAGTGTGTCGGTGAGCACAGATACGCAGTATTTT
CASSVSVSTDTQYF
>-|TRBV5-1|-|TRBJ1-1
TGCGCCAGCAGCAGTGAACACATGAACACTGAAGCTTTCTTT
CASSSEHMNTEAFF
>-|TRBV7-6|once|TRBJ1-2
TGTGCCAGCAGCCCAGAGGCGGCCGCCTATGGCTACACCTTC
CASSPEAAAYGYTF
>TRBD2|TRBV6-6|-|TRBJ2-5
TGTGCCAGCACCATCCGGGGGGAAGAGACCCAGTACTTC
CASTIRGEETQYF